These 17 T cell receptor beta chains came from one sample sequenced in a study of shared clonotypes between healthy human individuals. Clones were sequenced by immunoSEQ multiplex PCR, and TCRdb holds only the in-frame ones, with some missing. The sample yields some 1.5 million clones, 98% seen once. Sequencing input: naive CD4+ T cells sorted from blood. The sample's subset: CD45RA+ positively selected. The receptors stem from a man aged 30 to 45 in good health.

With regard to this clone: The same CDR3 is also encoded by other DNA sequences in this sample. The rearrangement uses TRBV5-4 and TRBJ2-3, with D unresolved. The germline V and J ends were trimmed by 3 bases and 0 bases, with 5 bases remaining between them. The CDR3 has 13 residues. CDR1 and CDR2 (germline): SGHNT, YYREEE (reference sequence). In nucleotides, the CDR3 is TGTGCCAGCAGCTCCGACAGCACAGATACGCAGTATTTT. As protein: CASSSDSTDTQYF.

This rearrangement joins TRBV5-1 to TRBJ2-5, with D possibly being TRBD1 or TRBD2 (6 bases each). Germline V gene sequence: CDR1 SGHRS, CDR2 YFSETQ. This CDR3 spans 16 amino acids. Between the trimmed V and J ends, which lost 4 bases and 3 bases, there was a span of 19 bases. The CDR3 DNA sequence: TGCGCCAGCAGCCAAGGAGGGGGACCTCGGGAAGAGACCCAGTACTTC. Protein: CASSQGGGPREETQYF.

This sequence joins TRBV19 and TRBJ1-2; 8 bases are a match to TRBD1. Unmatched junction bases numbered 3, after V lost 4 bases and J lost 8 bases. The CDR3 length is 12 residues. The germline CDR1 and CDR2 sequences are LNHDA and SQIVND (reference sequence). The CDR3 loop is CASSTGGWGYTF. The CDR3 DNA sequence: TGTGCCAGTAGTACAGGGGGCTGGGGCTACACCTTC. The whole variable domain, remainder taken from reference TRBV19 and TRBJ1-2, is DGGITQSPKYLFRKEGQNVTLSCEQNLNHDAMYWYRQDPGQGLRLIYYSQIVNDFQKGDIAEGYSVSREKKESFPLTVTSAQKNPTAFYLCASSTGGWGYTFGSGTRLTVV.

CDR3 nucleotide sequence: TGTGCCAGCAGTGATGGGAGGCCCTCGGGGGCTACGCAGTATTTT. It yields the protein CASSDGRPSGATQYF. The chain is built from TRBV2 and TRBJ2-3; either TRBD1 or TRBD2 may fit D (6 bases each). Germline loops: CDR1 SNHLY, CDR2 FYNNEI. V shed 3 bases and J shed 8 bases, with 18 bases lying between them. This CDR3 is 15 amino acids long.

The chain is built from TRBV2 and TRBJ2-7; D gene uncertain. Deletions cut 5 bases from V and 4 bases from J, with 3 bases between. Germline CDR1 is SNHLY and CDR2 is FYNNEI. This CDR3 has 10 residues. The CDR3 protein is CASSRYEQYF. The CDR3 bases are TGTGCCAGCAGTCGGTACGAGCAGTACTTC. The variable domain in full, completed from reference TRBV2 and TRBJ2-7, reads EPEVTQTPSHQVTQMGQEVILRCVPISNHLYFYWYRQILGQKVEFLVSFYNNEISEKSEIFDDQFSVERPDGSNFTLKIRSTKLEDSAMYFCASSRYEQYFGPGTRLTVT.

The chain links TRBV28 to TRBJ2-1; 7 nucleotides line up with TRBD2. CDR1 and CDR2 from the germline V gene are MDHEN and SYDVKM. The CDR3 totals 15 residues. With 5 bases clipped from V and 4 bases from J, the junction kept 8 bases outside the gene matches. The CDR3 bases are TGTGCCAGCAGTCCAGGCAGCGGGGAATACAATGAGCAGTTCTTC. Its translation is CASSPGSGEYNEQFF.

V is TRBV20-1 and J is TRBJ2-1; D not resolved. The CDR3 spans 11 residues. Germline V CDR1 and CDR2: DFQATT, SNEGSKA (reference sequence). With 2 bases removed from V and 8 bases from J, the gap between germline ends came to 7 bases. In DNA form, the CDR3 reads TGCAGTGCTAGAATACAAGATGAGCAGTTCTTC. It translates to CSARIQDEQFF.

The V and J genes are TRBV11-3 and TRBJ2-6; D is uncertain. Germline CDR1 and CDR2: SGHNT and YENEEA. Trimming shortened V by 3 bases and J by 4 bases, and 4 bases separated the two germline ends. This CDR3 has 13 residues. This CDR3 is CASSLGGANVLTF. The CDR3 DNA reads as TGTGCCAGCAGCTTGGGCGGGGCCAACGTCCTGACTTTC.

The table lists this clone with a count of one. V usage is TRBV2 and J usage is TRBJ2-3, with a tentative D call TRBD2 (5 bases). This CDR3 has 15 amino acids. Germline loops: CDR1 SNHLY, CDR2 FYNNEI. The V end was cut by 7 bases, the J end by 4 bases, with 18 bases between. CDR3 amino acids: CASTPGNPGPDTQYF. DNA for the CDR3: TGTGCCAGCACCCCGGGGAATCCCGGGCCAGATACGCAGTATTTT.

The rearrangement joins TRBV11-2 to TRBJ2-5; D not resolved. The CDR3 contains 14 residues. Germline CDR1 reads SGHAT; CDR2 reads FQNNGV. Trimming pared 3 bases from V and 2 bases from J, leaving 10 bases between. The CDR3 loop is CASSLVQGQETQYF. The CDR3 nucleotides are TGTGCCAGCAGCTTGGTCCAAGGACAAGAGACCCAGTACTTC.

The rearrangement joins TRBV18 to TRBJ2-3, with D tentatively TRBD2 (5 bases). The CDR3 sequence is 14 residues long. Germline V gene sequence: CDR1 KGHSH, CDR2 LQKENI. V was clipped by 3 bases and J by 9 bases, with 16 bases between them. The CDR3 DNA follows: TGTGCCAGCTCACCCGCCGGGCCACTAGTGACGCAGTATTTT. Translating gives CASSPAGPLVTQYF.

The rearrangement links TRBV9 to TRBJ2-7; the D gene is possibly TRBD2 (6 bases). Germline CDR1 is SGDLS and CDR2 is YYNGEE. V dropped 0 bases and J dropped 2 bases, with 12 bases sitting between them. This CDR3 is 15 amino acids long. The CDR3 sequence is CASSVGVEGTYEQYF. CDR3 sequence (DNA): TGTGCCAGCAGCGTAGGGGTGGAGGGGACCTACGAGCAGTACTTC.

This chain links TRBV18 with TRBJ2-1; D ambiguous. CDR1 KGHSH and CDR2 LQKENI come from the germline V gene. This CDR3 contains 16 residues. Trimming removed 2 bases at V and 0 bases at J, with 11 bases between. This CDR3 reads CASSPAASSSYNEQFF. CDR3 bases: TGTGCCAGCTCACCAGCCGCCTCGAGCTCCTACAATGAGCAGTTCTTC.

This clone was observed a single time. The gene calls are TRBV16 and TRBJ1-5; D possibly corresponds to TRBD1 (6 bases). V was cut by 1 base and J by 5 bases, with 15 bases left in between. The V gene's germline CDR1 is KGHSY and CDR2 FQNENV. The CDR3 consists of 16 residues. CDR3 coding DNA: TGTGCCAGCAGCCAATACCGGGACACCTTATATCAGCCCCAGCATTTT. This translates into CASSQYRDTLYQPQHF.

CDR3 coding DNA: TGTGCCAGCTCACCAAAATTCCGTGGGAGGGCCGACAATGAGCAGTTCTTC. Amino acid sequence: CASSPKFRGRADNEQFF. The gene calls are TRBV18 and TRBJ2-1, with 7 bases fitting TRBD2. CDR3 length: 17 residues. Germline trimming cut 2 bases from V and 5 bases from J; bases unmatched to any gene: 12. Germline assignment: CDR1 KGHSH and CDR2 LQKENI. The entire variable domain, with the rest obtained from reference TRBV18 and TRBJ2-1, is as follows: NAGVMQNPRHLVRRRGQEARLRCSPMKGHSHVYWYRQLPEEGLKFMVYLQKENIIDESGMPKERFSAEFPKEGPSILRIQQVVRGDSAAYFCASSPKFRGRADNEQFFGPGTRLTVL.

The chain couples TRBV4-3 to TRBJ2-3, with 7 bases that match TRBD2. CDR1 and CDR2 from the germline V gene are LGHNA and YSLEER. V was clipped by 1 base and J by 4 bases; unmatched bases: 5. CDR3 length: 15 residues. CDR3 protein: CASSQAGLAADTQYF. CDR3 DNA sequence: TGCGCCAGCAGCCAAGCGGGTCTAGCGGCAGATACGCAGTATTTT.

The chain uses TRBV28 and TRBJ1-2; maybe TRBD1 (5 bases). V lost 9 bases to trimming and J lost 5 bases, with 10 bases between them. The V gene's germline CDR1 is MDHEN and CDR2 SYDVKM. This CDR3 contains 11 residues. DNA for the CDR3: TGTGCCAGTGTCCAGGGATATGGCTACACCTTC. It is translated as CASVQGYGYTF.